The rows below give T cell receptor delta chains drawn from one sample of a study of gamma-delta T cells after stem cell transplantation. TCRdb re-called the RT-PCR reads via CATT. Of 6,500 to 8,000 delta-chain clones listed, 20% to 30% were seen once; the top ten hold around 19%. Sequencing input: gamma-delta T cells. The receptor source for this set is a human donor. It is not recorded whose cells these are; they may come from a transplant donor. Each CDR3 is given with its conserved first and last residue. A D gene is named only where the DNA matches it firmly.

d_gene: TRDD3; v_gene: TRDV2; CDR3aa: CACDTLYWGIRAFDKLIF
d_gene: TRDD3; v_gene: TRDV2; CDR3aa: CACDTLVAGGYGGTDKLIF
d_gene: NA; v_gene: TRDV2; CDR3aa: CACDTVGGVTDKLIF
d_gene: TRDD3; v_gene: TRDV1; CDR3aa: CALGELSTLLSLFTGVSRTDKLIF
d_gene: TRDD3; v_gene: TRDV2; CDR3aa: CACDYAGLGDRTDKLIF
d_gene: NA; v_gene: TRDV1; CDR3aa: CALGELSNRGRGGTDKLIF
d_gene: NA; v_gene: TRDV2; CDR3aa: CACDTVNRVEEDRSGWDTRQMFF
d_gene: NA; v_gene: TRDV2; CDR3aa: CACDTTLEDDKLIF
d_gene: TRDD3; v_gene: TRDV2; CDR3aa: CACDPWGISTDKLIF
d_gene: TRDD3; v_gene: TRDV2; CDR3aa: CACDKLGEHTDKLIF
d_gene: TRDD3; v_gene: TRDV2; CDR3aa: CACDTGLESGGSYTWDTRQMFF
d_gene: NA; v_gene: TRDV2; CDR3aa: CACDTLKTTVGRGDKLIF
d_gene: TRDD3; v_gene: TRDV2; CDR3aa: CACDTLTGGTNRNTDKLIF
d_gene: TRDD3; v_gene: TRDV2; CDR3aa: CACDTLSGIQLRDKLIF
d_gene: NA; v_gene: TRDV2; CDR3aa: CACDKIPGDTAYTDKLIF
d_gene: TRDD3; v_gene: TRDV2; CDR3aa: CACDTLYGLGESWDTRQMFF
d_gene: TRDD3; v_gene: TRDV2; CDR3aa: CACDLLGDDPPWDTRQMFF
d_gene: TRDD3; v_gene: TRDV2; CDR3aa: CACDTPGTGAGLGVPSSWDTRQMFF
d_gene: TRDD2; v_gene: TRDV1; CDR3aa: CALSPFLRRNWGSKLIF
d_gene: TRDD3; v_gene: TRDV2; CDR3aa: CACDTLPGGPYTDKLIF
d_gene: NA; v_gene: TRDV2; CDR3aa: CACDTVRGDPNTSSWDTRQMFF
d_gene: TRDD3; v_gene: TRDV1; CDR3aa: CALGVRLLPSGDTTDKLIF
d_gene: NA; v_gene: TRDV2; CDR3aa: CACDTVGRDPDKLIF
d_gene: TRDD3; v_gene: TRDV2; CDR3aa: CACDPILLGAPTSWDTRQMFF
d_gene: TRDD2; v_gene: TRDV1; CDR3aa: CALGEKNLPTKDLSSWDTRQMFF
d_gene: TRDD3; v_gene: TRDV2; CDR3aa: CACDGLGDKVSDKLIF
d_gene: TRDD3; v_gene: TRDV1; CDR3aa: CALGEPTFPRPRGIGTDKLIF
d_gene: NA; v_gene: TRDV2; CDR3aa: CACDTLVPAAGKLIF
d_gene: TRDD3; v_gene: TRDV2; CDR3aa: CACDRTGGYLSWDTRQMFF
d_gene: TRDD3; v_gene: TRDV2; CDR3aa: CACDTVMGDVKGRGHEYGDKLIF
d_gene: TRDD3; v_gene: TRDV2; CDR3aa: CACDTMGDTRTDKLIF
d_gene: TRDD3; v_gene: TRDV2; CDR3aa: CACDTTGDPSSWDTRQMFF
d_gene: TRDD3; v_gene: TRDV2; CDR3aa: CACDQLGDASLTAQLFF